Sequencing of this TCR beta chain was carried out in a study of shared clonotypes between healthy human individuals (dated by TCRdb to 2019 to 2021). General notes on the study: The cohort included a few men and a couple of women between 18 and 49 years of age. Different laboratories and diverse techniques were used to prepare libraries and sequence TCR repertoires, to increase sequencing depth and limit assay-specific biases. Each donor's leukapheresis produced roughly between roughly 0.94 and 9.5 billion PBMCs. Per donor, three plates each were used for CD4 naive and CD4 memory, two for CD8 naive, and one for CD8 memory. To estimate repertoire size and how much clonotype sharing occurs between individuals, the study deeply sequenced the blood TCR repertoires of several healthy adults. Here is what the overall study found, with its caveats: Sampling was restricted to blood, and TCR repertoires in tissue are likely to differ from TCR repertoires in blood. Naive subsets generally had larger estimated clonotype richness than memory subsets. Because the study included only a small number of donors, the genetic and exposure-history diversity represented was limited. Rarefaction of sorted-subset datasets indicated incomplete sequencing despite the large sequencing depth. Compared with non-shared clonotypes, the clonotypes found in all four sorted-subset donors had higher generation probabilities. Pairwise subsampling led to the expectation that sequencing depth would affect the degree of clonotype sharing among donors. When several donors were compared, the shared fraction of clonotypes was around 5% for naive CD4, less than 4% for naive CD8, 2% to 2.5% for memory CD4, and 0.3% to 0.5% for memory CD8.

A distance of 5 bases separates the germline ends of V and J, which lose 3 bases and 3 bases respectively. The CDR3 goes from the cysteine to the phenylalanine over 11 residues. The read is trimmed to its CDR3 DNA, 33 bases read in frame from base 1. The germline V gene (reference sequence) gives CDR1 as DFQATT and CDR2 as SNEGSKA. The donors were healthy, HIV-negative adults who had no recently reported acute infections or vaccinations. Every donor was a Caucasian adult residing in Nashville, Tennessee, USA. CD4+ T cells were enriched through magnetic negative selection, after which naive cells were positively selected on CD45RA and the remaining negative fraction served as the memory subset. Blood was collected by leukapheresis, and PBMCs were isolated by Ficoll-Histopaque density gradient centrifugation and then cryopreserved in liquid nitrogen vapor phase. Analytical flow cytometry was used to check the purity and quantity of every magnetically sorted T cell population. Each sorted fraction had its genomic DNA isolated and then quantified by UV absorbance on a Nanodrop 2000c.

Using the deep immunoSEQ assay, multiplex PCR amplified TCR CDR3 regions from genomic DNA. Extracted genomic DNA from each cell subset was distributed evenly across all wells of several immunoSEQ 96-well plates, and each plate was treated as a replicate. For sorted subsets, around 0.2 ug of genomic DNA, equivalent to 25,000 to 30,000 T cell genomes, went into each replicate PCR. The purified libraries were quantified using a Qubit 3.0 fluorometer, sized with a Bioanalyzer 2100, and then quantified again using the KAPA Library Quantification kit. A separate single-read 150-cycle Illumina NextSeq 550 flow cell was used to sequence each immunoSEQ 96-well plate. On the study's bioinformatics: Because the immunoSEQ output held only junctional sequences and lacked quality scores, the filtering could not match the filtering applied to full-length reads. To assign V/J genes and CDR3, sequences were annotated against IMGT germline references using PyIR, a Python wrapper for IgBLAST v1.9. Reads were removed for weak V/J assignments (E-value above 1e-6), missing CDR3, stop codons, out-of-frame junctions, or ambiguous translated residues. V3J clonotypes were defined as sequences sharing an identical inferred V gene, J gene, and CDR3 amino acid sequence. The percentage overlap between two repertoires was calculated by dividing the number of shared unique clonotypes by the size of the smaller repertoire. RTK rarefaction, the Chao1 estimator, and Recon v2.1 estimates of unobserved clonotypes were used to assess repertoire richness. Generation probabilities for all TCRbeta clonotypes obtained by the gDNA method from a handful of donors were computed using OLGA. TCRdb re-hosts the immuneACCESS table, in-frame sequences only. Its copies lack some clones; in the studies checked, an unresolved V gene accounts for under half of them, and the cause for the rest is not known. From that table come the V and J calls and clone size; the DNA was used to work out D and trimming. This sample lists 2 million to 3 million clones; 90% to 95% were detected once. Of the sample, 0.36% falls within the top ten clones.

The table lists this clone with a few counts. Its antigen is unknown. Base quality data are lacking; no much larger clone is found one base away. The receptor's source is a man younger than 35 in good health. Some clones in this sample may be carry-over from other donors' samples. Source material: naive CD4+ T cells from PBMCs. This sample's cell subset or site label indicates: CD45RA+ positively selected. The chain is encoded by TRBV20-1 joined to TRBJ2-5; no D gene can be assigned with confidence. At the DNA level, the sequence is TGCAGTGCTAGTATGGAAGAGACCCAGTACTTC. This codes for CSASMEETQYF.